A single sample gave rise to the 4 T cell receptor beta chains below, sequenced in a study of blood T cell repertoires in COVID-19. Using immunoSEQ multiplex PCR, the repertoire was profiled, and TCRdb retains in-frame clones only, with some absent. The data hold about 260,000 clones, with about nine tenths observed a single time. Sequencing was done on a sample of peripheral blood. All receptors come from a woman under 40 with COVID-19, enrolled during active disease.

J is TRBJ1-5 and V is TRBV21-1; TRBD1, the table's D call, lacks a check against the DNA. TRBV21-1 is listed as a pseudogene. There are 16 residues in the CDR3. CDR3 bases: TGTGCCAGCAGCAAAGTAGGGGTAATGGTAGATCAGCCCCAGCATTTT. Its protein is CASSKVGVMVDQPQHF.

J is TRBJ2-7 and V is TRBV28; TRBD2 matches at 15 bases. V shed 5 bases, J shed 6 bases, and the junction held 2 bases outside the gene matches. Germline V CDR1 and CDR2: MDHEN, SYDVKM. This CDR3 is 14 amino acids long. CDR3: CASSGGLAGGEQYF. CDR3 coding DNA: TGTGCCAGCAGTGGGGGACTAGCGGGAGGCGAGCAGTACTTC.

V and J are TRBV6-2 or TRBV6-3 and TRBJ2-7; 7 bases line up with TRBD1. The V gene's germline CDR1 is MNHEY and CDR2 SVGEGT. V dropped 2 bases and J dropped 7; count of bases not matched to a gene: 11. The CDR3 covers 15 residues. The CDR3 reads CASSYTTGRRGEQYF. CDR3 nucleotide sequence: TGTGCCAGCAGTTACACGACAGGGCGCAGGGGGGAGCAGTACTTC.

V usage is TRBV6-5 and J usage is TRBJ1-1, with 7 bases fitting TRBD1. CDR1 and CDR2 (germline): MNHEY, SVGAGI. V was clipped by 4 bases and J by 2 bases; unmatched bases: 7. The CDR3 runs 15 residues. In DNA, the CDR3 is TGTGCCAGCAGTTTTTACAGGGGCGTTAACACTGAAGCTTTCTTT. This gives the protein CASSFYRGVNTEAFF.